These 12 T cell receptor beta chains originate from one sample sequenced in a study of regulatory T cells in long-lasting Graves disease. Time point reported: newly diagnosed GD, antithyroid drugs for less than 3 months. Preparation of the TCR library used RNA extracted from PBMCs. Arm-PCR of CDR3 regions with iRepertoire HTBI primers generated TCR beta libraries. MiXCR was run by TCRdb on the multiplex PCR reads, yielding one entry per CDR3 protein. The data hold about 540,000 distinct CDR3 sequences, with about 13% observed a single time. This sample was shared with a second study, whose subject was T cells in Graves' hyperthyroidism and ophthalmopathy.

The sample consisted of peripheral blood mononuclear cells (PBMCs), taken at new diagnosis, from a patient treated with antithyroid drugs. The origin of the receptors is a young man with Graves disease.

This clonotype was observed a single time. This may stem from a read error, because a much larger clone lies one nucleotide away. J is TRBJ2-5 and V is TRBV5-1; the D gene could be TRBD1 or TRBD2 (6 bases each). From germline, CDR1 is SGHRS and CDR2 YFSETQ. This CDR3 region has 14 residues. CDR3 nucleotides: TGCGCCAGCAGCTTCGGTGGGGGGCGAGAGACCCAGTGCTTC. Translation: CASSFGGGRETQCF.

The sample holds a few counts of this clonotype. The chain employs TRBV4-1 and TRBJ2-7, with 7 bases fitting TRBD1. CDR3 size: 16 residues. V lost 4 bases, J lost 2 bases, and 11 bases stayed unmatched. Germline values: CDR1 MGHRA, CDR2 YSYEKL. The chain's CDR3 is CASSRAFTGTAYEQYF. CDR3 in DNA: TGCGCCAGCAGCCGAGCATTCACCGGGACAGCCTACGAGCAGTACTTC.

This clonotype was seen repeatedly, ten times or more. V and J are TRBV5-1 and TRBJ2-1; the D gene is possibly TRBD1 (6 bases). Germline V CDR1 and CDR2: SGHRS, YFSETQ. Between the trimmed V and J ends, which lost 6 bases and 5 bases, there was a span of 9 bases. This CDR3 contains 12 residues. CDR3 DNA sequence: TGCGCCAGCAAGGGGGTAGACAATGAGCAGTTCTTC. Translated: CASKGVDNEQFF.

This clonotype was detected many times. The J gene is TRBJ2-1, the V gene TRBV19; TRBD2 aligns across 7 bases. V was pared by 5 bases and J by 3 bases, with 7 bases of the junction left unmatched. Germline CDR1 LNHDA, CDR2 SQIVND (reference sequence). This CDR3 is built from 15 residues. The CDR3 spells CASSARDYVYNEQFF. DNA of the CDR3: TGTGCCAGTAGTGCCCGGGACTACGTCTACAATGAGCAGTTCTTC.

CDR3: CASSLRGRHTDTQYF. DNA of the CDR3: TGTGCCAGCAGTTTAAGGGGGCGACACACGGATACGCAGTATTTT. The chain combines TRBV27 with TRBJ2-3; the match to TRBD1 covers 7 bases. This CDR3 has 15 amino acids. V was pared by 2 bases and J by 6 bases, with 8 bases of the junction left unmatched. Germline V gene lookup returns CDR1 MNHEY and CDR2 SMNVEV (reference sequence).

This clonotype has more than one count but fewer than ten. This chain connects TRBV7-8 to TRBJ2-2; a possible D gene is TRBD2 (6 bases). V was cut by 4 bases and J by 8 bases, with 11 bases left in between. Germline V gene lookup returns CDR1 SGHVS and CDR2 FQNEAQ. This CDR3 is built from 13 residues. CDR3 region: CASSSLATGELFF. Written as DNA, the CDR3 is TGTGCCAGCAGCTCGCTAGCGACGGGGGAGCTGTTTTTT.

This clonotype was counted many times. The chain links TRBV27 to TRBJ1-2, with 9 bases that match TRBD1. V shed 5 bases and J 4 bases; nucleotides not matched to a gene: 5. The CDR3 is 14 amino acids. CDR1 and CDR2 from the germline V gene are MNHEY and SMNVEV (reference sequence). In DNA form, the CDR3 reads TGTGCCAGCAGTCGGGACAGGGCCCTCTATGGCTACACCTTC. Amino acid sequence: CASSRDRALYGYTF.

As concerns this clonotype: A junction boundary mismatches the germline segment, possibly from a read error. V and J are TRBV2 and TRBJ1-6, with 7 bases that match TRBD1. CDR1 is SNHLY, CDR2 FYNNEI, per germline. The CDR3 is 16 amino acids. Written as DNA, the CDR3 is TGTGCCAGCACCGAATTACCGGGACAGCTTAATCCACCCCTCCACTTT. This gives the protein CASTELPGQLNPPLHF.

In its sample, this clonotype was seen many times. This chain joins TRBV19 and TRBJ1-1; the D is unclear. From germline, CDR1 is LNHDA and CDR2 SQIVND (reference sequence). Between the trimmed V and J ends, which lost 1 base and 4 bases, there was a span of 13 bases. CDR3 length equals 15 residues. This chain's CDR3 is CASSIVSVVSTEAFF. CDR3 nucleotide sequence: TGTGCCAGTAGTATAGTGTCAGTCGTGAGCACTGAAGCTTTCTTT.

This clonotype was counted ten times or more. The rearrangement links TRBV10-3 to TRBJ2-7, with unresolved D. V lost 3 bases to trimming and J lost 3 bases, with 12 bases between them. CDR3 size: 14 residues. Germline V CDR1 and CDR2: ENHRY, SYGVKD. The CDR3 loop reads CAISDPGTHYEQYF. Written as DNA, the CDR3 is TGTGCCATCAGTGATCCAGGTACGCACTACGAGCAGTACTTC.

This clonotype showed up many times. The chain has TRBV2 and TRBJ2-1, with 8 bases aligning to TRBD2. J lost 9 bases, V lost 10 bases, and 11 bases had no gene match. The CDR3 runs 13 residues. Germline assignment: CDR1 SNHLY and CDR2 FYNNEI. The CDR3 sequence is CAIATSVRPEQFF. Written as DNA, the CDR3 is TGTGCCATCGCGACTAGCGTTCGGCCTGAGCAGTTCTTC.

In this sample, this clonotype turned up many times. The chain couples TRBV13 to TRBJ1-1; 10 nucleotides align to TRBD1. This CDR3 has 19 amino acids. CDR1 and CDR2 (germline): PRHDT, FYEKMQ (reference sequence). V was clipped by 0 bases and J by 5 bases; unmatched bases: 15. The CDR3 region is CASSLGLVIRGQGRTEAFF. Written as DNA, the CDR3 is TGTGCCAGCAGCTTAGGCCTAGTTATAAGGGGACAGGGGCGGACTGAAGCTTTCTTT.